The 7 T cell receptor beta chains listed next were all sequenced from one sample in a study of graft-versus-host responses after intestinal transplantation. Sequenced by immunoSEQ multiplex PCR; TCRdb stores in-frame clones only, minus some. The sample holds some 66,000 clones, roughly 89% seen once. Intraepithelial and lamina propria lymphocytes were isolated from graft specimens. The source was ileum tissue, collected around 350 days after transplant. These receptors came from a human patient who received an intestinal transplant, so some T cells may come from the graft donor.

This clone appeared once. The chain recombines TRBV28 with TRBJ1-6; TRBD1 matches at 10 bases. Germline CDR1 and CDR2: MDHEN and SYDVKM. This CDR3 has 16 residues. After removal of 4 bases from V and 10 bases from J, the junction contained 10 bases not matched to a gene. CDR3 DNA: TGTGCCAGCAGTTCCCCAAGACAGGGGGCCGGCTCACCCCTCCACTTT. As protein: CASSSPRQGAGSPLHF.

The CDR3 DNA reads TGTGCCAGCAGTTTAAGCGGAGATACGCAGTATTTT. Its translation is CASSLSGDTQYF. The genes are TRBV6-5 and TRBJ2-3; D may be TRBD2 (5 bases). V was shortened by 4 bases and J by 5 bases, with 7 bases between the two germline ends. Germline assignment: CDR1 MNHEY and CDR2 SVGAGI. The CDR3 is 12 amino acids.

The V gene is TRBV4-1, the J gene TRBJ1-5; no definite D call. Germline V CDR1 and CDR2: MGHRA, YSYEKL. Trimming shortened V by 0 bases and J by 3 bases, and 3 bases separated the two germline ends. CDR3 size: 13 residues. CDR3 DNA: TGCGCCAGCAGCCAAGATCCCAATCAGCCCCAGCATTTT. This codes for CASSQDPNQPQHF.

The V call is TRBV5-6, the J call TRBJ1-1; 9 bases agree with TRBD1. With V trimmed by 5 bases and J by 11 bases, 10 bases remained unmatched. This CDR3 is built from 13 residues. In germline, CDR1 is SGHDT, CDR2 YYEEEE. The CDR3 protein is CASRLSGTGKAFF. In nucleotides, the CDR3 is TGTGCCAGCAGATTATCCGGGACAGGGAAGGCTTTCTTT.

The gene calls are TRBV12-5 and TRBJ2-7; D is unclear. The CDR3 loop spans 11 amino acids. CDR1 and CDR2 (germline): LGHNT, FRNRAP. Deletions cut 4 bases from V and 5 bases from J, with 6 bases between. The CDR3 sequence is CASGYIHEQYF. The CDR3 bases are TGTGCTAGTGGTTACATCCACGAGCAGTACTTC.

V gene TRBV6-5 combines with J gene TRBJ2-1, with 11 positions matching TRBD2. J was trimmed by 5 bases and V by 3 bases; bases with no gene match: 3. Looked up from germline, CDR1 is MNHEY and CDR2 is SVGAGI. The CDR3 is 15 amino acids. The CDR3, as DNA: TGTGCCAGCAGTTATCTAGCGGGAGGCAACAATGAGCAGTTCTTC. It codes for CASSYLAGGNNEQFF.

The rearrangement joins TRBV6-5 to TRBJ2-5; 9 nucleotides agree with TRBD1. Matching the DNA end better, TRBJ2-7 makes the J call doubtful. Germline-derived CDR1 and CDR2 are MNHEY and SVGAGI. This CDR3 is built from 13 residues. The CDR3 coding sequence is TGTGCCAGCAGCGGGACAGGGCGGTACGAGCAGTACTTC. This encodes CASSGTGRYEQYF.